The subject of this entry is one T cell receptor beta chain. These data originate in a study of T cell changes during pregnancy in multiple sclerosis. Data came from immunoSEQ multiplex PCR; TCRdb stores just in-frame clones and leaves some out. Among 45,000 to 70,000 clones listed, about 92% were seen once. This receptor was obtained from a female donor with multiple sclerosis, enrolled in a pregnancy study. This specimen was CD4+ T cells from peripheral blood mononuclear cells, taken in the second trimester of pregnancy.

DNA for the CDR3: TGTGCCACTCTACCGGACAGCTCGATCTATCAGCCCCAGCATTTT. It specifies CATLPDSSIYQPQHF. The chain combines TRBV6-1 with TRBJ1-5, with D perhaps matching TRBD1 (6 bases). Per the germline V gene, CDR1 is MNHNS and CDR2 is SASEGT. V lost 10 bases and J 5 bases, leaving 21 bases between the germline ends. This CDR3 has 15 amino acids.